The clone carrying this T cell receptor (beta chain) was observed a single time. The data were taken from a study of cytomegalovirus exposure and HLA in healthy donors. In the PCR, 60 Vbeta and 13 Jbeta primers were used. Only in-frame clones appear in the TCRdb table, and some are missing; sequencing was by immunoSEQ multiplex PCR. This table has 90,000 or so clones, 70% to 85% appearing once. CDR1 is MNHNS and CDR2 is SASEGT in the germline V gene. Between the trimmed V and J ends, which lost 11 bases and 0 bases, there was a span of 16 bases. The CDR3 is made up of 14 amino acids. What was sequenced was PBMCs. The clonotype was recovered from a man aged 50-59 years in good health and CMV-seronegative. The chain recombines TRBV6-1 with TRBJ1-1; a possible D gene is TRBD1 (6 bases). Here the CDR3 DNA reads TGTGCCTGCAACCGAGGACAGATGAACACTGAAGCTTTCTTT. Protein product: CACNRGQMNTEAFF.